What follows are 18 T cell receptor beta chains derived from one specimen sequenced in a study of spatial heterogeneity in lung cancer. Time point in this sample: sample taken at primary tumor resection. These receptors lack a known antigen. Study-wide results and caveats: For expanded intratumoral alpha and beta TCRs, counts tracked tumor mutation counts.

TCRdb ran MiXCR on the 5' RACE reads and lists one entry per CDR3 protein. The table lists several thousand distinct CDR3 sequences, roughly an eighth of them singletons, with 14% in the top ten. Sequencing was performed on lung tumor tissue, taken at surgery. These receptor sequences come from a male donor with early-stage non-small cell lung cancer.

Many counts were recorded for this clonotype. The library was prepared for alpha chains; this beta chain is a stray read, so its frequency means little. CDR3 amino acids: CASSPDREDWTDTQYF. Here the CDR3 DNA reads TGTGCCAGCAGCCCGGATCGGGAGGATTGGACAGATACGCAGTATTTT. The V call is TRBV6-2 or TRBV6-3, the J call TRBJ2-3, with 7 bases lining up with TRBD2. In germline, CDR1 is MNHEY, CDR2 SVGEGT. CDR3 length: 16 amino acids. Trimming at V came to 6 bases and at J to 3 bases, leaving 12 bases not matched to a gene.

Comments on this clonotype: Little can be read into the size of this beta chain, an off-target read in a library designed for alpha chains. This sequence joins TRBV6-6 and TRBJ2-3, with TRBD2 identical over 7 bases. Germline V lookup: CDR1 MNHNY, CDR2 SVGAGI (reference sequence). V gave up 0 bases and J gave up 0 bases; unmatched junction bases: 9. The CDR3 loop spans 18 amino acids. In DNA, the CDR3 is TGTGCCAGCAGTTACTCCATCCGTCTAGCGGCCAGCACAGATACGCAGTATTTT. Amino acids: CASSYSIRLAASTDTQYF.

Ten or more counts support this clonotype. The library was built for alpha chains, so this beta chain is an off-target read and its size means little. J is TRBJ2-5 and V is TRBV20-1, with D perhaps TRBD2 (5 bases). V shed 6 bases and J shed 4 bases, with 21 bases lying between them. The CDR3 has 15 amino acids. The V gene's germline CDR1 is DFQATT and CDR2 SNEGSKA (reference sequence). For the CDR3, the DNA is TGCAGTGCCCGGGTATCTGGCGGAGGTCGAGAGACCCAGTACTTC. Translated: CSARVSGGGRETQYF.

This clonotype was counted many times. Within a library made for alpha chains, this beta chain is off target, and its count is uninformative. This rearrangement joins TRBV5-1 to TRBJ2-6, with D unclear. The CDR3 contains 16 residues. Trimming left V 1 base short and J 0 bases short, with 8 bases between. Germline CDR1 SGHRS, CDR2 YFSETQ. In DNA form, the CDR3 reads TGCGCCAGCAGCTTGTCAGTTGTCTCTGGGGCCAACGTCCTGACTTTC. It encodes CASSLSVVSGANVLTF.

This clonotype was seen a handful of times. This beta chain appears as a stray read in a library generated for alpha chains; its size is not informative. V and J are TRBV27 and TRBJ2-7; 7 positions match TRBD1. Unmatched junction bases numbered 7, after V lost 8 bases and J lost 0 bases. There are 14 residues in the CDR3. Germline V lookup: CDR1 MNHEY, CDR2 SMNVEV (reference sequence). CDR3 in DNA: TGTGCCAGCCTTCGGGACAGTTACTCCTACGAGCAGTACTTC. The encoded protein is CASLRDSYSYEQYF.

This clonotype came up many times. This beta chain is a stray read from a library made for alpha chains; its abundance is not meaningful. The chain carries TRBV29-1 and TRBJ2-2; 7 bases fit TRBD1. V was clipped by 5 bases and J by 2 bases; unmatched bases: 5. The CDR3 is made up of 14 amino acids. Germline lookup yields CDR1 SQVTM and CDR2 ANQGSEA. Written as DNA, the CDR3 is TGCAGCGTTTACCAGGGGGTCAACACCGGGGAGCTGTTTTTT. Translating it yields CSVYQGVNTGELFF.

In its sample, this clonotype ranks as medium-sized. This beta chain was picked up by a library intended for alpha chains and is off target, so its count carries little meaning. The chain combines TRBV15 with TRBJ1-1; D unresolved. The CDR3 contains 13 residues. The V end lost 0 bases, the J end lost 4 bases, and 6 bases lay between the germline ends. CDR1 is LNHNV and CDR2 is YYDKDF in the germline V gene (reference sequence). CDR3 loop: CATSRDPGTEAFF. Here the CDR3 DNA reads TGTGCCACCAGCAGAGATCCGGGCACTGAAGCTTTCTTT.

This clonotype was recorded at least ten times. The size of this beta chain means little, since it is a stray read in a library made for alpha chains. The chain joins TRBV2 to TRBJ1-6, with D perhaps matching TRBD1 (5 bases). CDR1 SNHLY and CDR2 FYNNEI come from the germline V gene. The CDR3 contains 14 residues. Trimming stripped 3 bases from V and 10 bases from J, with 13 bases between. CDR3 sequence (DNA): TGTGCCAGCAGTGATCAGGGAGGGGAATCACCCCTCCACTTT. As protein: CASSDQGGESPLHF.

This clonotype was picked up many times. Since the library was made to target alpha chains, this beta chain is a stray read and its abundance is not meaningful. The chain couples TRBV6-6 to TRBJ2-1; 8 bases align to TRBD1. Per the germline V gene, CDR1 is MNHNY and CDR2 is SVGAGI (reference sequence). The length of the CDR3 is 18 residues. After removal of 1 base from V and 10 bases from J, the junction contained 18 bases not matched to a gene. As DNA, the CDR3 is TGTGCCAGCAGTTACTTCCGGGACAGGTTGGATGGTGGGGACGAGCAGTTCTTC. Encoded protein: CASSYFRDRLDGGDEQFF.

This clonotype counts as medium-sized (0.01 to 0.1%). Since it is a stray read in a library aimed at alpha chains, this beta chain has a size that is not meaningful. This chain joins TRBV5-1 and TRBJ2-3; TRBD1 agrees at 7 bases. The trim removed 4 bases at V and 2 bases at J, leaving 10 bases unmatched. This CDR3 spans 16 amino acids. Germline CDR1 reads SGHRS; CDR2 reads YFSETQ. CDR3 loop: CASSGQVWIHTDTQYF. The CDR3 DNA reads as TGCGCCAGCAGCGGACAGGTCTGGATACACACAGATACGCAGTATTTT. Using reference TRBV5-1 and TRBJ2-3 for the parts outside the CDR3, the full variable domain is KAGVTQTPRYLIKTRGQQVTLSCSPISGHRSVSWYQQTPGQGLQFLFEYFSETQRNKGNFPGRFSGRQFSNSRSEMNVSTLELGDSALYLCASSGQVWIHTDTQYFGPGTRLTVL.

In its sample, this clonotype was seen many times. This beta chain is an unintended read in a library built for alpha chains; its size means little. The V call is TRBV18, the J call TRBJ2-3; TRBD2 might be the D (5 bases). The CDR3 has 14 amino acids. The germline CDR1 and CDR2 sequences are KGHSH and LQKENI. Trimming took off 4 bases at V and 4 bases at J, with 12 bases between the two ends. The CDR3 DNA follows: TGTGCCAGCTCACTAAGCGGACCCCCAGATACGCAGTATTTT. It yields the protein CASSLSGPPDTQYF.

This clonotype was counted many times. Little can be read into the size of this beta chain, an off-target read in a library designed for alpha chains. The chain has TRBV27 and TRBJ2-7; TRBD1 is a possible D gene (5 bases). Germline assignment: CDR1 MNHEY and CDR2 SMNVEV (reference sequence). Trimming left V 7 bases short and J 0 bases short, with 13 bases between. The CDR3 has 14 residues. CDR3 DNA sequence: TGTGCCAGCACTTCCACAGGATACTCCTACGAGCAGTACTTC. Amino acid sequence: CASTSTGYSYEQYF.

This clonotype was observed many times. This beta chain represents an off-target read in a library built for alpha chains; its size is of limited meaning. This sequence joins TRBV20-1 and TRBJ1-6; no reliable D call. The V and J ends lost 4 bases and 7 bases respectively, with 20 bases between them. Germline V gives CDR1 DFQATT, CDR2 SNEGSKA (reference sequence). This CDR3 region has 16 residues. This CDR3 is CSATDGSGRVNSPLHF. For the CDR3, the DNA is TGCAGTGCTACAGATGGGTCGGGTAGGGTAAATTCACCCCTCCACTTT.

This clonotype was observed many times. A library made for alpha chains picked up this beta chain off target, so its size means little. This rearrangement joins TRBV20-1 to TRBJ1-1; 8 bases are a match to TRBD1. The CDR3 sequence is 10 residues long. J lost 11 bases, V lost 6 bases, and 5 bases had no gene match. The germline V gene encodes CDR1 DFQATT and CDR2 SNEGSKA (reference sequence). CDR3 sequence reads: CSAWTGTAFF. The CDR3 region has the DNA TGCAGTGCATGGACAGGGACGGCTTTCTTT.

This clonotype was found many times. The size of this beta chain means little, since it is a stray read in a library made for alpha chains. This chain joins TRBV12-3 or TRBV12-4 and TRBJ1-1; TRBD1 aligns across 9 bases. J was trimmed by 0 bases and V by 7 bases; bases with no gene match: 3. The CDR3 is made up of 14 amino acids. The CDR3 region has the DNA TGTGCCAGCAAACAGGGGGCCCTGAACACTGAAGCTTTCTTT. Protein: CASKQGALNTEAFF.

The table lists this clonotype with a count of one. Being off target in a library aimed at alpha chains, this beta chain has a size of little meaning. This chain links TRBV6-1 with TRBJ1-2; 7 bases map to TRBD1. The CDR3 length is 15 residues. CDR1 is MNHNS and CDR2 is SASEGT in the germline V gene. V trimming: 2 bases; J trimming: 4 bases; junction bases outside the gene matches: 7. Here the CDR3 DNA reads TGTGCCAGCAGTGAATGGACAGGTGGACTCTATGGCTACACCTTC. It is translated as CASSEWTGGLYGYTF.

This clonotype is deemed medium-sized. The library was prepared for alpha chains; this beta chain is a stray read, so its frequency means little. The chain links TRBV4-2 to TRBJ2-3; D might be TRBD2 (5 bases). The germline V gene has CDR1 LGHNA and CDR2 YNFKEQ. This CDR3 has 13 residues. V was trimmed by 4 bases and J by 0 bases, leaving 5 bases between them. This CDR3 reads CASSRTSTDTQYF. As DNA, the CDR3 is TGTGCCAGCAGCCGGACTAGCACAGATACGCAGTATTTT.

Many counts were recorded for this clonotype. Because the library targeted alpha chains, this beta chain is an off-target read whose size means little. The CDR3 DNA is TGCAGTGCTAGACCCAGCGGGGGAGGCACCGGGGAGCTGTTTTTT. Residues: CSARPSGGGTGELFF. The chain joins TRBV20-1 to TRBJ2-2; 8 bases agree with TRBD2. In germline, CDR1 is DFQATT, CDR2 SNEGSKA (reference sequence). The CDR3 spans 15 residues. V lost 2 bases to trimming and J lost 4 bases; unmatched junction nucleotides: 6.